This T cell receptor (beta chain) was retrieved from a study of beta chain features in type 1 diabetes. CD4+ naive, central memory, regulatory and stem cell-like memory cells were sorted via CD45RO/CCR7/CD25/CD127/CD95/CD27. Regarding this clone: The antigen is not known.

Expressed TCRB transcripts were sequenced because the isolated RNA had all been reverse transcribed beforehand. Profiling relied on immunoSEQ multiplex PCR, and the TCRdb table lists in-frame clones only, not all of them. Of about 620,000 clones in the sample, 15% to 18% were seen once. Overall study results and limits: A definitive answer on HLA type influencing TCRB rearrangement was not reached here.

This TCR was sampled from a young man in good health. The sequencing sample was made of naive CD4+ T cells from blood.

The CDR3: CASSRSGTEETQYF. CDR3 DNA sequence: TGTGCCAGCAGCCGTTCGGGGACCGAAGAGACCCAGTACTTC. This rearrangement joins TRBV9 to TRBJ2-5; tentatively, D is TRBD1 or TRBD2 (5 bases each). The CDR3 has 14 amino acids. Trimming left V 4 bases short and J 3 bases short, with 13 bases between. CDR1 SGDLS and CDR2 YYNGEE come from the germline V gene.